In this sample, the clone carrying this T cell receptor beta chain turned up many times. Its specificity is unknown. CDR3-region Arm-PCR and iRepertoire HTBI primers produced the TCR beta libraries. TCRdb independently ran MiXCR on the multiplex PCR reads; one entry per CDR3 protein. The sample records roughly 430,000 distinct CDR3 sequences, roughly 17% being singletons. This entry belongs to a study of regulatory T cells in long-lasting Graves disease. Study results and caveats: Gene preferences differed: TRBV28, TRBJ1-2, TRBJ2-5 in persistent cases. With some 2,500 shared public clonotypes, persistent patients exceeded new patients, who shared over 850.

Noted time point: newly diagnosed GD, antithyroid drugs for less than 3 months. PBMC-extracted RNA yielded the TCR library. Unmatched junction bases numbered 12, after V lost 4 bases and J lost 10 bases. The CDR3 has 14 amino acids. Germline V CDR1 and CDR2: SGDLS, YYNGEE. The same sample was also studied in work on T cells in Graves' hyperthyroidism and ophthalmopathy. That work adds: Reasons for excluding patients were uncontrolled infection, other autoimmune disease, pregnancy or lactation. First-round RT-PCR with HTBI primers amplified the TCR CDR3 region.

Specimen: peripheral blood mononuclear cells (PBMCs), collected at new diagnosis, from a patient treated with antithyroid drugs. This receptor was obtained from a woman younger than 45 with Graves disease. The J gene is TRBJ1-2, the V gene TRBV9, with 8 bases that match TRBD1. In DNA, the CDR3 is TGTGCCAGCAGCCCCCACGACAGGGGTGCGACCTACACCTTC. It is translated as CASSPHDRGATYTF.